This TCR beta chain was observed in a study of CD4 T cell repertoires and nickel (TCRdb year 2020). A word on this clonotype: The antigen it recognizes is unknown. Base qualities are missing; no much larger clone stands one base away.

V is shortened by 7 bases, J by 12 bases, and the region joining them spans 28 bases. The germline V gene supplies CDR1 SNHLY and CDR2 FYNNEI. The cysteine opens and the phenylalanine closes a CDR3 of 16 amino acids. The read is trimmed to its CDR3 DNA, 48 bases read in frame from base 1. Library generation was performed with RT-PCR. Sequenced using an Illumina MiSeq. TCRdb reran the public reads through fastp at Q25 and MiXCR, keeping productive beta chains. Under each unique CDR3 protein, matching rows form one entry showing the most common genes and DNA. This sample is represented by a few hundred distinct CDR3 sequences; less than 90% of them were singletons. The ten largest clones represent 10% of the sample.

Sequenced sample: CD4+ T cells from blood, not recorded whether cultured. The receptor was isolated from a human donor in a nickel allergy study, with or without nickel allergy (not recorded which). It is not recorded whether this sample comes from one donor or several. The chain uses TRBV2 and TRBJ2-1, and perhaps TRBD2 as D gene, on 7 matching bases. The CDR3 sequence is CASNPKGGSTAPTQFF. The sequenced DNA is TGTGCCAGCAACCCCAAGGGGGGGAGCACAGCCCCCACGCAGTTCTTC.